The clone carrying this T cell receptor (beta chain) was observed a handful of times. Its target is not known. This may come from a read error, since a much larger clone is one base off. The data originate from a study of tumor-infiltrating lymphocytes in primary liver carcinoma. Study-level background: Resecting the tumor surgically was how the patients' primary liver carcinoma was treated.

Total RNA (around 500 ng) served as template for TCR beta cDNA synthesis primed by a constant-region primer. Sequencing libraries for TCR beta derived from three nested multiplex PCR rounds that used slightly modified ARM-PCR. PCR rounds one and two used TRBV1-TRBV30 forward primers with a C-beta reverse primer for around 9 cycles each. TCRdb called the multiplex PCR reads again in MiXCR, with one record for every CDR3 protein. The sample includes 250,000 to 350,000 distinct CDR3 sequences, about three fifths of them seen just once. Overall study findings and caveats: Compared with blood, tumor repertoires held significantly more in their top 250 clones.

The CDR3 is 17 amino acids. Germline V gene data show CDR1 as SGHAT and CDR2 as FQNNGV. Blood RNA originated from unsorted whole blood, with germline DNA additionally extracted. Patients in the cohort were treatment-naive and living with chronic HBV infection. The receptor was derived from a woman aged 25-40 years with primary liver carcinoma and hepatitis B virus infection. The rearrangement links TRBV11-2 to TRBJ2-1, with 7 bases identical to TRBD1. The sample comprised peripheral blood. The CDR3 DNA sequence: TGTGCCAGCAGCTCAAACGGACAGGTGATCTCCTACGATGAGCAGTTCTTC. Protein: CASSSNGQVISYDEQFF.